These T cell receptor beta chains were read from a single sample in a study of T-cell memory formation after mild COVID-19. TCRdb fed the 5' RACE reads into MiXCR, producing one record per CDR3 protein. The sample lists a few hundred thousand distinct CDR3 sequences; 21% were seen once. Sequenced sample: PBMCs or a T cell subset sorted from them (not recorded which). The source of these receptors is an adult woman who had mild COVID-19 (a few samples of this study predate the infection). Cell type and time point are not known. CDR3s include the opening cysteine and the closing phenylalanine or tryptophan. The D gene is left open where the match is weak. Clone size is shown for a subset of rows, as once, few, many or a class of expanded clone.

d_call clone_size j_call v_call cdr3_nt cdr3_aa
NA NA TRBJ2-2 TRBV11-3 TGTGCCAGCAGTTCTATAGCGGCCGGGGAGCTGTTTTTT CASSSIAAGELFF
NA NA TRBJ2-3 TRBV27 TGTGCCAGCATGCCCGGGACGTGGGCAGATACGCAGTATTTT CASMPGTWADTQYF
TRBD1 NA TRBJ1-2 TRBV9 TGTGCCAGCAGCGTAGCGGACTCCGGGACAGGGGGTTATGGCTACACCTTC CASSVADSGTGGYGYTF
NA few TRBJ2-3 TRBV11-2 TGTGCCAGCAGCTTACCAGCGTGGATGCAGTATTTT CASSLPAWMQYF
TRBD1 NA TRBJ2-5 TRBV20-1 TGCAGTGCTCGACGAGGGGACAGGGTTCAAGAGACCCAGTACTTC CSARRGDRVQETQYF
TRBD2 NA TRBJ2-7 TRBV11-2 TGTGCCAGCAGCTTAGGGAACGGGGGGAAGAGCTCCTACGAGCAGTACTTC CASSLGNGGKSSYEQYF
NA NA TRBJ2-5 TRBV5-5 TGTGCCAGCAGCTTCGTTCCCGAGCAGGGGGGGGTTCTCCAAGAGACCCAGTACTTC CASSFVPEQGGVLQETQYF
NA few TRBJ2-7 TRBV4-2 TGTGCCAGCAGCCAAGGGGCGGGCTCCGCCTACGAGCAGTACTTC CASSQGAGSAYEQYF
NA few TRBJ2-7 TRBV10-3 TGTGCCATCAGTGCGAGCGGAGGATCCTACGAGCAGTACTTC CAISASGGSYEQYF
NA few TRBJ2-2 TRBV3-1 TGTGCCAGCAGCCCCCTTTTATCGGTCGCCGGGGAGCTGTTTTTT CASSPLLSVAGELFF
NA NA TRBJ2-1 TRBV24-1 TGTGCCACCAGTGATTTGCAGGCTAGCTCCTACAATGAGCAGTTCTTC CATSDLQASSYNEQFF
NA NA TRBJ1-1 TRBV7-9 TGTGCCAGCAGCAACCGGGACACTGAAGCTTTCTTT CASSNRDTEAFF
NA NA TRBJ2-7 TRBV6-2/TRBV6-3 TGTGCCAGCAGTCTTCCCGCGAGATACGAGCAGTACTTC CASSLPARYEQYF
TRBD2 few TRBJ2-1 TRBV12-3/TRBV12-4 TGTGCCAGCAGTTCGGGACTAGCGGCCCCACATGAGCAGTTCTTC CASSSGLAAPHEQFF
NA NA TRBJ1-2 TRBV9 TGTGCCAGCAGCGTACAGGGAGACTATGGCTACACCTTC CASSVQGDYGYTF
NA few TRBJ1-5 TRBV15 TGTGCCACCAGCAGAGATACGGGAGGTAATCAGCCCCAGCATTTT CATSRDTGGNQPQHF
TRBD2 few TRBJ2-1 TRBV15 TGTGCCACCAGCAGAGGGTTGTCTAGCGGGAGTTCCTACAATGAGCAGTTCTTC CATSRGLSSGSSYNEQFF
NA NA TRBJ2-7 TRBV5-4 TGTGCCAGCAGCTTGGACACTTCCTACGAGCAGTACTTC CASSLDTSYEQYF
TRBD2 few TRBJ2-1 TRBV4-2 TGTGCCAGCAGCCCGACTAGCGGGATGGCTGAGCAGTTCTTC CASSPTSGMAEQFF
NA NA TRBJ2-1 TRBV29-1 TGCAGCGTTGTAGAGACGATCTCCTACAATGAGCAGTTCTTC CSVVETISYNEQFF
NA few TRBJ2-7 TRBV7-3 TGTGCCAGCAGCTTAAAGGGTGGGCCTTCCTCCTACGAGCAGTACTTC CASSLKGGPSSYEQYF
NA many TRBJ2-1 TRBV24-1 TGTGCCACCAGTGCTGCGTTTTCCTACAATGAGCAGTTCTTC CATSAAFSYNEQFF
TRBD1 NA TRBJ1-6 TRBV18 TGTGCCAGCTCACTCGACAGGGGTCAATCACCCCTCCACTTT CASSLDRGQSPLHF
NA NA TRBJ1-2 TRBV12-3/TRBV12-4 TGTGCCAGCAGTCTCAAAAGCGGCTACACCTTC CASSLKSGYTF
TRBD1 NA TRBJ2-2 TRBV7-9 TGTGCCAGCAGCTCTCTATATACAGGGGCATTAAACACCGGGGAGCTGTTTTTT CASSSLYTGALNTGELFF
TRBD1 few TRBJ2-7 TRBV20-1 TGCAGTGCTAGCGGGGACAGGTTAACCTACGAGCAGTACTTC CSASGDRLTYEQYF
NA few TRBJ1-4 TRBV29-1 TGCAGCGTCAAGCAGGGTGAAAAACTGTTTTTT CSVKQGEKLFF
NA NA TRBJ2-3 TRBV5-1 TGCGCCAGCAGCTTTCGCCCCTCGAGGGCAGATACGCAGTATTTT CASSFRPSRADTQYF
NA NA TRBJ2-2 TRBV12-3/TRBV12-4 NA CASSFGAGELFF
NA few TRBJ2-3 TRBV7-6 TGTGCCAGCAGTACGGGGCGAGGACTATACACAGATACGCAGTATTTT CASSTGRGLYTDTQYF
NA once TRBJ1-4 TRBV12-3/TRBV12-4 TGTGCCAGCAGTCCTCCCGGGAGCCGGAATGAAAAACTGTTTTTT CASSPPGSRNEKLFF
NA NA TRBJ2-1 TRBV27 TGTGCCAGCAGTTCATTTCAGACTATAACCGGGGGCCTCCCTCTCAATGAGCAGTTCTTC CASSSFQTITGGLPLNEQFF